This T cell receptor (beta chain) was documented in a study of T cell responses to AZD1222 COVID-19 vaccine. Points on this clone: The antigen remains undetermined.

Whole-study findings and limits: The peak T cell response came first, and repertoires were sampled only after it. Donors, mostly white British, included more females; clonal diversity was possibly underestimated. Two AZD1222 administrations were followed by greater Spike-specific TCR breadth and depth.

TCRdb's table, derived via immunoSEQ multiplex PCR, lists solely in-frame clones and lacks some. The sample shows 100,000 to 120,000 clones, about 94% of them seen only once. Second-dose recipients at about 4 or about 12 weeks were treated as one pooled group. Sequenced material: peripheral blood, taken 28 days after the second AZD1222 dose. The sequence derives from an adult who received the AZD1222 COVID-19 vaccine.

CDR3 residues: CASSENTHRPYF. DNA of the CDR3: TGCGCCAGCAGTGAAAACACGCACCGTCCGTATTTT. The chain is built from TRBV10-2 and TRBJ2-3; D is unclear. The V gene's germline CDR1 is WSHSY and CDR2 SAAADI. The germline V and J ends were trimmed by 3 bases and 14 bases, with 15 bases remaining between them. This CDR3 is built from 12 residues.